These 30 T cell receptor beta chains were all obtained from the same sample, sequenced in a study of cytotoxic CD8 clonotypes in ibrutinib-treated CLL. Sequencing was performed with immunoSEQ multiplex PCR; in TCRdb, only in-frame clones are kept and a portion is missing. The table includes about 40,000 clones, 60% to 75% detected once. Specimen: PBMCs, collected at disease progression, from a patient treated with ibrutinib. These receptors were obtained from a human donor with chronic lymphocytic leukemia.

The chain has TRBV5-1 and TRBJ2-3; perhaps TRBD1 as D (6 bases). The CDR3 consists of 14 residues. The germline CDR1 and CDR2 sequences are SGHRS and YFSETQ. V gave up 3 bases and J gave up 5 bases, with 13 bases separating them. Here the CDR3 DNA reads TGCGCCAGCAGCTCCGGAACAGGGAAAGATACGCAGTATTTT. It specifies CASSSGTGKDTQYF.

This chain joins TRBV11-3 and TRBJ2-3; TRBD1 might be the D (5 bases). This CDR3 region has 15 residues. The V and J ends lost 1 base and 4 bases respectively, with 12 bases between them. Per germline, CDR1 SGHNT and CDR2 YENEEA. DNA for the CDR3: TGTGCCAGCAGCTTAGGGCTAGGGGCATCAGATACGCAGTATTTT. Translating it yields CASSLGLGASDTQYF.

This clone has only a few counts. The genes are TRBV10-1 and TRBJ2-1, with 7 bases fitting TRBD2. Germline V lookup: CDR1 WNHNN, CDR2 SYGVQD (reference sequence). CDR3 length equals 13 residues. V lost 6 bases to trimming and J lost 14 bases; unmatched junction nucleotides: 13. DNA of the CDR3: TGCGCCAGCAGGGGAGGGTACGGGGATCCCGAGTTCTTC. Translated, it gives CASRGGYGDPEFF.

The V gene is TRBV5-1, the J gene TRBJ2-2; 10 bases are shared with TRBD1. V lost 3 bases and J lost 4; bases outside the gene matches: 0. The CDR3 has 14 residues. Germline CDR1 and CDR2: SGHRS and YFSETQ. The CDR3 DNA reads TGCGCCAGCAGCTGGACAGGGGGCACCGGGGAGCTGTTTTTT. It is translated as CASSWTGGTGELFF.

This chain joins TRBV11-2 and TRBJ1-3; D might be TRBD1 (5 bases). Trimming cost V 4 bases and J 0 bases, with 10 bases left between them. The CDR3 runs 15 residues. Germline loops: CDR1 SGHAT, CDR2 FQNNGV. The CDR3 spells CASSSQGRSGNTIYF. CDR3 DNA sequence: TGTGCCAGCAGCTCCCAGGGCCGCTCTGGAAACACCATATATTTT.

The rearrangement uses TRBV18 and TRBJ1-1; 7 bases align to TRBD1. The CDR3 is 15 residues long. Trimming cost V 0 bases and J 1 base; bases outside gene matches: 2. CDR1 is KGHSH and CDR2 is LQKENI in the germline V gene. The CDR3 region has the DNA TGTGCCAGCTCACCACCGGGACAGCCGAACACTGAAGCTTTCTTT. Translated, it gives CASSPPGQPNTEAFF.

CDR3 residues: CASSLYGKPEAFF. The CDR3 coding sequence is TGTGCCAGCAGCTTATATGGGAAGCCTGAAGCTTTCTTT. The gene calls are TRBV7-2 and TRBJ1-1; no firm D call. Trimming removed 2 bases from V and 6 bases from J, with 10 bases in between. The CDR3 consists of 13 residues. Germline values: CDR1 SGHTA, CDR2 FQGNSA.

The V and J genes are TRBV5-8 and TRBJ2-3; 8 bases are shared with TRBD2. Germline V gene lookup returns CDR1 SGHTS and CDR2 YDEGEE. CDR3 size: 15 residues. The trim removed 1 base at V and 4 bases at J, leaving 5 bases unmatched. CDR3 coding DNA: TGTGCCAGCAGCTTGTATAGCGGGATTCCAGATACGCAGTATTTT. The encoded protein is CASSLYSGIPDTQYF.

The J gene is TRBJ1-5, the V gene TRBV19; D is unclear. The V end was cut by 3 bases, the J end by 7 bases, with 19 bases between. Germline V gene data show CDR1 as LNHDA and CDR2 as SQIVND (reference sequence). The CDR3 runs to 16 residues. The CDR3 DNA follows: TGTGCCAGTAGTATGCTCCTTGCCTCGCATGACCAGCCCCAGCATTTT. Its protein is CASSMLLASHDQPQHF. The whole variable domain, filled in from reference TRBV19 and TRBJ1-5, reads DGGITQSPKYLFRKEGQNVTLSCEQNLNHDAMYWYRQDPGQGLRLIYYSQIVNDFQKGDIAEGYSVSREKKESFPLTVTSAQKNPTAFYLCASSMLLASHDQPQHFGDGTRLSIL.

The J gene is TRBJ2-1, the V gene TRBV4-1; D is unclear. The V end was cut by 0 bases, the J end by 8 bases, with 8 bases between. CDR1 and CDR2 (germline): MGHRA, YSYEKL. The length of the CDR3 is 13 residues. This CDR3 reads CASSQDFWHEQFF. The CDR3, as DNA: TGCGCCAGCAGCCAAGATTTTTGGCATGAGCAGTTCTTC.

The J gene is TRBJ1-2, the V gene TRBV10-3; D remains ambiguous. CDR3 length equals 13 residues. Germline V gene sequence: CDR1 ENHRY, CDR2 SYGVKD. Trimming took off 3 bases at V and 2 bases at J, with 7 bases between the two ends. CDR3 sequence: CAISDQLNYGYTF. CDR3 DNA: TGTGCCATCAGTGATCAGCTCAACTATGGCTACACCTTC.

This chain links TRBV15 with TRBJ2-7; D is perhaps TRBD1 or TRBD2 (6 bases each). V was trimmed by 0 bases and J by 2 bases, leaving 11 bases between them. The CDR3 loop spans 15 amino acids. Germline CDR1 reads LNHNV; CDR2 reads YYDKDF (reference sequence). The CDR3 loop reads CATSRERDTPYEQYF. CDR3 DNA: TGTGCCACCAGCAGAGAGCGGGACACTCCCTACGAGCAGTACTTC.

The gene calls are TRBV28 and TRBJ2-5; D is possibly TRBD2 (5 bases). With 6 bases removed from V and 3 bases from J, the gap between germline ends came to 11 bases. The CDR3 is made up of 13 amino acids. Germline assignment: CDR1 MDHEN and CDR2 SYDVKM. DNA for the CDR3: TGTGCCAGCAGGAGAGGGAACAAAGAGACCCAGTACTTC. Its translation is CASRRGNKETQYF.

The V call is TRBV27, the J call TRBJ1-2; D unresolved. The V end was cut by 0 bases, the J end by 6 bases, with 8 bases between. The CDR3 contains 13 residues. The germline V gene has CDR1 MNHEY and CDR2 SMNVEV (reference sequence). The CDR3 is CASSLSIGNGYTF. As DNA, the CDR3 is TGTGCCAGCAGTTTATCGATAGGGAATGGCTACACCTTC.

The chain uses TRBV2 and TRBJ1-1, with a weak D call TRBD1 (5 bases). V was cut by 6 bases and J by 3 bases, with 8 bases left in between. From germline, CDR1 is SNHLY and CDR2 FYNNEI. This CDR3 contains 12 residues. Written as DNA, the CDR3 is TGTGCCAGCAGCTGGGGGTACACTGAAGCTTTCTTT. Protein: CASSWGYTEAFF.

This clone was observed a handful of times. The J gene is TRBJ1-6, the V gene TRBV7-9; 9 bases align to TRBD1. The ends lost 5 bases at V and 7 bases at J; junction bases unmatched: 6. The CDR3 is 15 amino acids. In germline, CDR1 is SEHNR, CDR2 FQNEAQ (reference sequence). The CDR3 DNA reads TGTGCCAGCAGCCCAACCGGGACAGGGAATTCACCCCTCCACTTT. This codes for CASSPTGTGNSPLHF.

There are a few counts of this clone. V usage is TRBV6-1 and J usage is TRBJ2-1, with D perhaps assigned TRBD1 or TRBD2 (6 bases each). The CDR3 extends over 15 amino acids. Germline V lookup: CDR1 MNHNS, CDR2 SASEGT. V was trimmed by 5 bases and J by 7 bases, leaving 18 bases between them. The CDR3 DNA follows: TGTGCCAGCAGTACTAGTTCGGAGGGGGGTAATGAGCAGTTCTTC. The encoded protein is CASSTSSEGGNEQFF.

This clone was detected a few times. This CDR3 reads CASSSGLAKHEQYF. CDR3 nucleotides: TGTGCCAGCAGTTCAGGACTAGCTAAGCACGAGCAGTACTTC. The chain has TRBV27 and TRBJ2-7; 8 bases agree with TRBD2. The V gene end was trimmed by 4 bases and the J gene end by 5 bases; junction bases not matched to a gene: 7. Germline CDR1 is MNHEY and CDR2 is SMNVEV (reference sequence). The CDR3 runs to 14 residues.

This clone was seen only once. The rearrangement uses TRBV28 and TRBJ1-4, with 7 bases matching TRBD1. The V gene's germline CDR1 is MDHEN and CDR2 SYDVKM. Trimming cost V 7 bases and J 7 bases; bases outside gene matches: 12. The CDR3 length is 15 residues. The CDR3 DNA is TGTGCCAGCAACGAACAGGGGAATAAGGGTGAAAAACTGTTTTTT. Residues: CASNEQGNKGEKLFF.

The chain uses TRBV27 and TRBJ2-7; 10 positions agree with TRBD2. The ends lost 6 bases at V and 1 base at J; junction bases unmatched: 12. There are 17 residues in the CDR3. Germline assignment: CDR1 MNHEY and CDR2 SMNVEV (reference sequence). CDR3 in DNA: TGTGCCAGCAGCCCAAGAGCGGGAGGGCCCGATTCCTACGAGCAGTACTTC. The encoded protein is CASSPRAGGPDSYEQYF.

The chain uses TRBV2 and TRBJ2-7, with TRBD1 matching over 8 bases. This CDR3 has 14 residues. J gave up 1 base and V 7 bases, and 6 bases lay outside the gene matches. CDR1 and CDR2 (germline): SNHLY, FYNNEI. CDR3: CASTRQGPSYEQYF. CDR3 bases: TGTGCCAGCACTCGACAGGGGCCTTCCTACGAGCAGTACTTC.

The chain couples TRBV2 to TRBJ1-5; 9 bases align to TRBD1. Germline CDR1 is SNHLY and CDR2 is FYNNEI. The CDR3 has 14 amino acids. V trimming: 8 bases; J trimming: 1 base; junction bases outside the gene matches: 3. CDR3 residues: CASVDRGSNQPQHF. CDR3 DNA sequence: TGTGCCAGCGTGGACAGGGGAAGCAATCAGCCCCAGCATTTT.

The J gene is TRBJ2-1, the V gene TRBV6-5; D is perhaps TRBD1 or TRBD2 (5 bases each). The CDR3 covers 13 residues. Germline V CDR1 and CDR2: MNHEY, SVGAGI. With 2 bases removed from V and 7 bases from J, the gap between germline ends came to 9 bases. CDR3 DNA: TGTGCCAGCAGTTACCGGGACGGTAATGAGCAGTTCTTC. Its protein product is CASSYRDGNEQFF.

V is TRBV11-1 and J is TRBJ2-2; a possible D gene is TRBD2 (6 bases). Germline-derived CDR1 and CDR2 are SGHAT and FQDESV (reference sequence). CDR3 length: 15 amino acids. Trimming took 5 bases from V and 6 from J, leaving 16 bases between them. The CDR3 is CASSITSSGSGELFF. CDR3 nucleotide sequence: TGTGCCAGCAGCATCACTAGCTCTGGGTCCGGGGAGCTGTTTTTT.

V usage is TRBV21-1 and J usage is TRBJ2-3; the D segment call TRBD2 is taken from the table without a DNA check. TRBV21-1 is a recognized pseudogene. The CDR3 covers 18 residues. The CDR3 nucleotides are TGTGCCAGCAGCAAGGAGCGCGGAGCGGGAGATGGTACAGATACGCAGTATTTT. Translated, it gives CASSKERGAGDGTDTQYF.

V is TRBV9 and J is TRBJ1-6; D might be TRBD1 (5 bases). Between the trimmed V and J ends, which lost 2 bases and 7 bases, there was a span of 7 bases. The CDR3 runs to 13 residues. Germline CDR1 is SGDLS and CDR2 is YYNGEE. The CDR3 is CASSVGGNSPLHF. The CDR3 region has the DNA TGTGCCAGCAGCGTGGGGGGGAATTCACCCCTCCACTTT.

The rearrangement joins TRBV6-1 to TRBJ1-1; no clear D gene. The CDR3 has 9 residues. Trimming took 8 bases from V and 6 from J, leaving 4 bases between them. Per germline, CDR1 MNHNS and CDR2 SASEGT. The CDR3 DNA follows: TGTGCCAGCGCCCCTGAAGCTTTCTTT. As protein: CASAPEAFF.

The CDR3 DNA reads TGCGCCAGCAGTCTTGGGACGGGCTATAATTCACCCCTCCACTTT. Translated, it gives CASSLGTGYNSPLHF. The rearrangement joins TRBV10-2 to TRBJ1-6; D may be TRBD1 (5 bases). Germline V gene lookup returns CDR1 WSHSY and CDR2 SAAADI. The CDR3 is 15 amino acids. Trimming removed 5 bases at V and 3 bases at J, with 11 bases between.

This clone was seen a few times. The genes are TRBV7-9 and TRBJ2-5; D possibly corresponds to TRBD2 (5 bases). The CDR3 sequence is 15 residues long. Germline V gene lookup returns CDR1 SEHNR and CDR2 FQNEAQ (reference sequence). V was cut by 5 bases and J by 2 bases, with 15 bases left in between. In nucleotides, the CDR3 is TGTGCCAGCAGCGGACGAACTAGGACGCAAGAGACCCAGTACTTC. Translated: CASSGRTRTQETQYF.

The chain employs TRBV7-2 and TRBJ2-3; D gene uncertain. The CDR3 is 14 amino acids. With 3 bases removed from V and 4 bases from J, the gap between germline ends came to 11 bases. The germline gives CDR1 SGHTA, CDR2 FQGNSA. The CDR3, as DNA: TGTGCCAGCAGCTTGAGTCTGGGGTCAGATACGCAGTATTTT. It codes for CASSLSLGSDTQYF.